This TCR beta chain originates from a study of T cell repertoires in cytomegalovirus infection. TCRdb re-called the reads through MiXCR, storing one row per CDR3 protein. The sample shows 740,000 or so distinct CDR3 sequences, 35% to 40% of them seen only once. This CDR3 has 15 residues. The germline gives CDR1 KGHSH, CDR2 LQKENI. J lost 1 base, V lost 3 bases, and 5 bases had no gene match. The V and J genes are TRBV18 and TRBJ2-7; 8 nucleotides line up with TRBD1. Sequenced sample: PBMCs. The TCR sequence derives from a human donor in good health (CMV status not recorded). Some clones in this sample may be carry-over from other donors' samples. CDR3 nucleotides: TGTGCCAGCTCACCCGGACAGGGCTTTTCCTACGAGCAGTACTTC. Translating it yields CASSPGQGFSYEQYF.